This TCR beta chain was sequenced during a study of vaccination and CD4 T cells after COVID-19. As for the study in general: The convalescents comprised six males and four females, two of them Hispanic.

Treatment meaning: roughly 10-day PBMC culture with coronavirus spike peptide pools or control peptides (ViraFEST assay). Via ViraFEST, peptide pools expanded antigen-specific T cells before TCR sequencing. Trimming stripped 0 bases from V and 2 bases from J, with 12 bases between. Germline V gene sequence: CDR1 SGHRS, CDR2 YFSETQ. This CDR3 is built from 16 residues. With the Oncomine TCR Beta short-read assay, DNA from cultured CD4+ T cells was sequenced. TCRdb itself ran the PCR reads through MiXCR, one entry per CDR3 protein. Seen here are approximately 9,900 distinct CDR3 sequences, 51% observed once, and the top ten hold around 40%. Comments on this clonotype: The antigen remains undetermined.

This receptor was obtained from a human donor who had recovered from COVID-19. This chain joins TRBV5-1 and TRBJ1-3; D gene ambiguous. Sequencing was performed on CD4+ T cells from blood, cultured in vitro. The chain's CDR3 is CASSLVGGLAGNTIYF. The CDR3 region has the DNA TGCGCCAGCAGCTTGGTGGGAGGGCTGGCTGGAAACACCATATATTTT.